The 25 T cell receptor beta chains listed next were all sequenced from one sample in a study of pediatric ulcerative colitis. TCRdb's table, derived via immunoSEQ multiplex PCR, lists solely in-frame clones and lacks some. The table records roughly 60,000 clones, around 87% of them present only once. Sequenced: blood. These receptors originate from a boy aged 10-17 years who was a control in a study of pediatric ulcerative colitis.

The CDR3 DNA reads TGTGCCAGCAGCGTCTCGGCAGTCACAGATACGCAGTATTTT. Protein product: CASSVSAVTDTQYF. J is TRBJ2-3 and V is TRBV9; D gene unclear. The CDR3 spans 14 residues. V was pared by 2 bases and J by 2 bases, with 9 bases between. The germline V gene has CDR1 SGDLS and CDR2 YYNGEE.

This rearrangement joins TRBV10-3 to TRBJ2-1, with TRBD1 matching 7 bases. In germline, CDR1 is ENHRY, CDR2 SYGVKD. The length of the CDR3 is 15 residues. Losses at the gene ends were 4 bases for V and 5 bases for J; bases not matched to a gene: 8. CDR3 sequence reads: CAISGRTGLNNEQFF. The CDR3, as DNA: TGTGCCATCAGTGGAAGGACAGGACTTAACAATGAGCAGTTCTTC.

The chain carries TRBV27 and TRBJ2-7; 12 nucleotides match TRBD2. The CDR3 sequence is 14 residues long. Trimming at V came to 1 base and at J to 7 bases, leaving 2 bases not matched to a gene. Germline V gene data show CDR1 as MNHEY and CDR2 as SMNVEV (reference sequence). In nucleotides, the CDR3 is TGTGCCAGCAGTTTATTGGGGACTAGCGGGGAGCAGTACTTC. Translation gives CASSLLGTSGEQYF.

The V and J genes are TRBV7-8 and TRBJ2-2; D is ambiguous. CDR1 and CDR2 from the germline V gene are SGHVS and FQNEAQ. V lost 2 bases, J lost 4 bases, and 20 bases lay in between. This CDR3 is built from 18 residues. The CDR3 loop is CASSLRPVPPDGTGELFF. The CDR3 DNA follows: TGTGCCAGCAGCTTACGTCCGGTCCCTCCTGATGGCACCGGGGAGCTGTTTTTT.

The chain recombines TRBV9 with TRBJ2-3, with D possibly being TRBD1 or TRBD2 (6 bases each). In germline, CDR1 is SGDLS, CDR2 YYNGEE. The CDR3 is 15 amino acids. The ends were cut back, 0 bases at V and 3 bases at J, with 11 bases in the middle. The CDR3 DNA is TGTGCCAGCAGCGTAGCGGGGGCGTGGACAGATACGCAGTATTTT. Its translation: CASSVAGAWTDTQYF.

This chain joins TRBV6-6 and TRBJ2-1; either TRBD1 or TRBD2 may fit D (6 bases each). With 5 bases removed from V and 2 bases from J, the gap between germline ends came to 13 bases. The CDR3 loop spans 15 amino acids. Germline lookup yields CDR1 MNHNY and CDR2 SVGAGI (reference sequence). The CDR3 DNA reads TGTGCCAGCAGTAAATCTGGGGGGCCCTACAATGAGCAGTTCTTC. It yields the protein CASSKSGGPYNEQFF.

The rearrangement uses TRBV7-8 and TRBJ1-2; the D gene is possibly TRBD1 (5 bases). The CDR3 consists of 15 residues. Germline V gene data show CDR1 as SGHVS and CDR2 as FQNEAQ. V was cut by 1 base and J by 5 bases, with 14 bases left in between. The CDR3 nucleotides are TGTGCCAGCAGCTTAGATATTTTGGGGCGGTATGGCTACACCTTC. Translation: CASSLDILGRYGYTF.

This rearrangement joins TRBV9 to TRBJ2-3; TRBD2 matches at 14 bases. The germline gives CDR1 SGDLS, CDR2 YYNGEE. This CDR3 is built from 15 residues. V gave up 3 bases and J gave up 12 bases; unmatched junction bases: 9. CDR3 protein: CASSAGTSGSIPQYF. CDR3 coding DNA: TGTGCCAGCAGCGCTGGGACTAGCGGGAGTATTCCACAGTATTTT.

The chain employs TRBV7-3 and TRBJ1-2, with a tentative D call TRBD1 (5 bases). The V and J ends lost 0 bases and 2 bases respectively, with 10 bases between them. Germline values: CDR1 SGHTA, CDR2 FQGTGA. The CDR3 runs to 15 residues. The CDR3 sequence is CASSLTWGSNYGYTF. The CDR3, as DNA: TGTGCCAGCAGCTTAACTTGGGGCAGCAACTATGGCTACACCTTC.

This rearrangement joins TRBV6-4 to TRBJ2-3; 8 bases align to TRBD2. V shed 4 bases, J shed 0 bases, and the junction held 3 bases outside the gene matches. This CDR3 is 15 amino acids long. Germline loops: CDR1 MRHNA, CDR2 SNTAGT. This CDR3 is CASSGVAGSTDTQYF. The DNA for the CDR3 is TGTGCCAGCAGTGGAGTAGCGGGAAGCACAGATACGCAGTATTTT.

CDR3 region: CAWSPTYRGRDEKLFF. The CDR3 bases are TGTGCCTGGAGTCCCACCTACAGGGGGAGGGATGAAAAACTGTTTTTT. The chain uses TRBV30 and TRBJ1-4, with 8 bases lining up with TRBD1. V was clipped by 2 bases and J by 6 bases; unmatched bases: 11. The germline CDR1 and CDR2 sequences are GTSNPN and SVGIG (reference sequence). The CDR3 spans 16 residues.

V is TRBV11-2 and J is TRBJ1-4; D unclear. Trimming removed 0 bases at V and 1 base at J, with 12 bases between. CDR3 length: 17 residues. Germline V gives CDR1 SGHAT, CDR2 FQNNGV. CDR3: CASSLEYRRRTNEKLFF. CDR3 in DNA: TGTGCCAGCAGCTTAGAGTATAGGAGGAGAACTAATGAAAAACTGTTTTTT.

The V gene is TRBV11-1, the J gene TRBJ1-1; no clear D. This CDR3 comprises 13 residues. Germline CDR1 and CDR2: SGHAT and FQDESV (reference sequence). V lost 3 bases and J lost 3, with 8 bases in between. The CDR3 nucleotides are TGTGCCAGCAGCTTTCAGTGGGACACTGAAGCTTTCTTT. Encoded protein: CASSFQWDTEAFF.

The chain combines TRBV5-1 with TRBJ2-1, with TRBD2 identical over 7 bases. CDR1 SGHRS and CDR2 YFSETQ come from the germline V gene. The CDR3 sequence is 15 residues long. Trimming cost V 2 bases and J 7 bases; bases outside gene matches: 9. The CDR3 protein is CASSFLPGLVNEQFF. For the CDR3, the DNA is TGCGCCAGCAGCTTCCTCCCCGGACTAGTAAATGAGCAGTTCTTC.

The V call is TRBV7-8, the J call TRBJ2-3, with D uncertain. The CDR3 is made up of 16 amino acids. Trimming shortened V by 5 bases and J by 1 base, and 16 bases separated the two germline ends. Germline CDR1 and CDR2: SGHVS and FQNEAQ. The CDR3 here is CASSRAFGVGTDTQYF. CDR3 DNA: TGTGCCAGCAGCCGTGCCTTTGGTGTTGGCACAGATACGCAGTATTTT.

This sequence joins TRBV2 and TRBJ2-2, with 7 bases aligning to TRBD2. The CDR3 sequence is 15 residues long. Germline assignment: CDR1 SNHLY and CDR2 FYNNEI. J was trimmed by 5 bases and V by 4 bases; bases with no gene match: 7. The CDR3 DNA sequence: TGTGCCAGCAGTGTGGGAGCGGGACGGACCGGGGAGCTGTTTTTT. It is translated as CASSVGAGRTGELFF.

V and J are TRBV5-8 and TRBJ2-7; possible D gene TRBD2, 6 bases. The CDR3 totals 14 residues. With 0 bases removed from V and 2 bases from J, the gap between germline ends came to 9 bases. Germline V CDR1 and CDR2: SGHTS, YDEGEE. This chain's CDR3 is CASSLDREPYEQYF. CDR3 in DNA: TGTGCCAGCAGCTTGGACCGGGAGCCCTACGAGCAGTACTTC.

V and J are TRBV2 and TRBJ2-1; maybe TRBD1 (6 bases). Trimming shortened V by 6 bases and J by 7 bases, and 10 bases separated the two germline ends. Germline V CDR1 and CDR2: SNHLY, FYNNEI. This CDR3 has 12 amino acids. The CDR3 nucleotides are TGTGCCAGCAGAACAGGGTATAATGAGCAGTTCTTC. This sequence encodes CASRTGYNEQFF. Full variable domain (missing parts from reference TRBV2 and TRBJ2-1): EPEVTQTPSHQVTQMGQEVILRCVPISNHLYFYWYRQILGQKVEFLVSFYNNEISEKSEIFDDQFSVERPDGSNFTLKIRSTKLEDSAMYFCASRTGYNEQFFGPGTRLTVL.

Turning to this clone: The same CDR3 also results from other DNA sequences found in this sample. V usage is TRBV7-3 and J usage is TRBJ2-1; 9 bases line up with TRBD2. The V gene end was trimmed by 3 bases and the J gene end by 3 bases; junction bases not matched to a gene: 6. The CDR3 runs to 16 residues. Germline V CDR1 and CDR2: SGHTA, FQGTGA. CDR3 nucleotide sequence: TGTGCCAGCAGCTTGCTTAGCGGGGGACTCTACAATGAGCAGTTCTTC. It codes for CASSLLSGGLYNEQFF.

The chain uses TRBV18 and TRBJ2-2, with D unresolved. The CDR3 sequence is 16 residues long. Germline loops: CDR1 KGHSH, CDR2 LQKENI. V gave up 3 bases and J gave up 0 bases, with 11 bases separating them. The CDR3 here is CASSPGLATNTGELFF. The CDR3 nucleotides are TGTGCCAGCTCACCGGGTCTGGCTACGAACACCGGGGAGCTGTTTTTT. The whole variable domain, filled in from reference TRBV18 and TRBJ2-2, reads NAGVMQNPRHLVRRRGQEARLRCSPMKGHSHVYWYRQLPEEGLKFMVYLQKENIIDESGMPKERFSAEFPKEGPSILRIQQVVRGDSAAYFCASSPGLATNTGELFFGEGSRLTVL.

CDR3 nucleotides: TGTGCCAGCAGTGGGGACAGGGGTGGACAGGAAAAACTGTTTTTT. It codes for CASSGDRGGQEKLFF. The V and J genes are TRBV25-1 and TRBJ1-4; 10 positions match TRBD1. Germline CDR1 is MGHDK and CDR2 is SYGVNS. This CDR3 contains 15 residues. The V gene end was trimmed by 4 bases and the J gene end by 8 bases; junction bases not matched to a gene: 7.

This rearrangement joins TRBV6-1 to TRBJ2-7; TRBD1 aligns across 8 bases. The CDR3 runs to 14 residues. Per the germline V gene, CDR1 is MNHNS and CDR2 is SASEGT. V was pared by 7 bases and J by 1 base, with 6 bases of the junction left unmatched. CDR3: CASTLQGGSYEQYF. DNA of the CDR3: TGTGCCAGCACCCTACAGGGGGGATCCTACGAGCAGTACTTC.

The V call is TRBV2, the J call TRBJ2-1; 10 bases agree with TRBD2. Per the germline V gene, CDR1 is SNHLY and CDR2 is FYNNEI. Trimming took 6 bases from V and 5 from J; bases not matched to a gene: 7. CDR3 length: 15 amino acids. In nucleotides, the CDR3 is TGTGCCAGCAGGTTAGCGGGGGGCCTGCACAATGAGCAGTTCTTC. Translating it yields CASRLAGGLHNEQFF.

The chain carries TRBV5-1 and TRBJ1-5; D is perhaps TRBD1 (5 bases). V was pared by 4 bases and J by 8 bases, with 16 bases between. Germline V CDR1 and CDR2: SGHRS, YFSETQ. This CDR3 has 14 amino acids. The CDR3 bases are TGCGCCAGCAGCCCAGGTGGCAGGGTGGAGCCCCAGCATTTT. Amino acid sequence: CASSPGGRVEPQHF. Based on the CDR3 plus reference TRBV5-1 and TRBJ1-5, the full variable domain is KAGVTQTPRYLIKTRGQQVTLSCSPISGHRSVSWYQQTPGQGLQFLFEYFSETQRNKGNFPGRFSGRQFSNSRSEMNVSTLELGDSALYLCASSPGGRVEPQHFGDGTRLSIL.

This sequence joins TRBV9 and TRBJ2-1; 9 bases fit TRBD2. V shed 3 bases, J shed 3 bases, and the junction held 4 bases outside the gene matches. Germline V gene data show CDR1 as SGDLS and CDR2 as YYNGEE. CDR3 length: 15 residues. Here the CDR3 reads CASSAGTSSYNEQFF. DNA for the CDR3: TGTGCCAGCAGCGCAGGGACTAGCAGCTACAATGAGCAGTTCTTC.